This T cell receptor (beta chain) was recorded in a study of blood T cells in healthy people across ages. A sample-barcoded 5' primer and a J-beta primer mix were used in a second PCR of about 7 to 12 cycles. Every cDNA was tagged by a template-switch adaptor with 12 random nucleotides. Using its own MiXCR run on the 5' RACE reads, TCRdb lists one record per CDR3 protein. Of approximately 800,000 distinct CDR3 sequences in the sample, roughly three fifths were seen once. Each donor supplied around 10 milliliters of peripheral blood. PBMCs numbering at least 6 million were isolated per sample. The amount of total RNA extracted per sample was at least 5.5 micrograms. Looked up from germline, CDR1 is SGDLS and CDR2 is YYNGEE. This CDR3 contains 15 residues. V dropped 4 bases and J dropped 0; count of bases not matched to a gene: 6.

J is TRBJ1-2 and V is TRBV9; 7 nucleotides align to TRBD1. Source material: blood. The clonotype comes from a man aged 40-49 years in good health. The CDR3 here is CASSLRDRPNYGYTF. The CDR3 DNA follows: TGTGCCAGCAGCCTGAGGGACAGACCTAACTATGGCTACACCTTC.